Here is one T cell receptor beta chain with its context. Antigen unknown. Primed by a sample-barcoded 5' primer and a J-beta primer mix, a second PCR proceeded for about 6 to 12 cycles. TCRdb reprocessed the 5' RACE reads with MiXCR, giving one entry per CDR3 protein. The sample holds some 880,000 distinct CDR3 sequences; roughly 35% are singletons and the top ten take 10% to 15%. CDR3 size: 16 residues. Per germline, CDR1 KGHSH and CDR2 LQKENI. Trimming removed 3 bases at V and 8 bases at J, with 20 bases between. The sample is drawn from a study of blood T cells in healthy people across ages. Turning to the study itself: Per two T cells, about one barcoded beta molecule was captured through template switching.

Study results and limitations: The fall in TCR beta diversity per million T cells was roughly linear with age.

The specimen sequenced was blood. This clonotype was sampled from a man aged 18 to 29 in good health. This chain connects TRBV18 to TRBJ2-1, with D perhaps matching TRBD1 (6 bases). The CDR3 spells CASSPSSTGSSDEQFF. The CDR3 DNA sequence: TGTGCCAGCTCACCGAGCAGCACAGGGTCTAGTGATGAGCAGTTCTTC.